The TCR beta chain under discussion was sequenced for a study of Graves' ophthalmopathy and Graves' hyperthyroidism. TCR beta CDR3 amplification used RNA transcripts. Scientists carried out first-round RT-PCR using HTBI primers and then a second-round multiplex PCR. TCRdb reanalysed the multiplex PCR reads using MiXCR and keeps one entry per CDR3 protein. The sample has 150,000 to 200,000 distinct CDR3 sequences, around two fifths seen once. Study outcomes and limitations: Between ophthalmopathy and stable hyperthyroidism, a 13-signature model drew a separation with roughly 88% sensitivity and about 81% specificity. Blood samples also showed most expanded thyroid clonotypes exceeding 0.001 frequency.

In germline, CDR1 is MNHEY, CDR2 SMNVEV (reference sequence). CDR3 size: 15 residues. Trimming cost V 5 bases and J 1 base, with 9 bases left between them. Turning to this clonotype: What it binds is unknown.

This clonotype was obtained from a young man with Graves' ophthalmopathy. The sequenced sample was peripheral blood. The rearrangement joins TRBV27 to TRBJ2-6; D gene unclear. The CDR3 DNA reads TGTGCCAGCAGTAATGCAGGATCTGGGGCCAACGTCCTGACTTTC. Translation gives CASSNAGSGANVLTF. Variable domain in full (rest from reference TRBV27 and TRBJ2-6): EAQVTQNPRYLITVTGKKLTVTCSQNMNHEYMSWYRQDPGLGLRQIYYSMNVEVTDKGDVPEGYKVSRKEKRNFPLILESPSPNQTSLYFCASSNAGSGANVLTFGAGSRLTVL.